This TCR beta chain emerged from a study of human T cells and chemical hapten exposure. The study, taken as a whole, reports: Expanded TCRs grouped into significantly more large CDR3 similarity clusters than controls produced.

In the study's own analysis: A per-sample median of roughly 100,000 TCRs was observed, with a range of roughly 20,000 to 750,000. TCRdb independently ran MiXCR on the RACE reads; one entry per CDR3 protein. The V and J calls were determined by TCRdb, not by the authors. The sample has under 100,000 distinct CDR3 sequences, 8.5% seen once; the top ten hold around 2.6%. The ends lost 1 base at V and 0 bases at J; junction bases unmatched: 12. The CDR3 sequence is 19 residues long. CDR1 and CDR2 from the germline V gene are LGHNA and YNFKEQ. The sample's time point: pre-sensitization, week 0. Specified treatment: therapeutic diphenylcyclopropenone sensitization with weekly scalp DPC. Blood draws came first, before each patch test. Whole blood, unfractionated, served as the material for total RNA extraction. A note on this clonotype: What it binds is unknown.

The specimen was whole blood, collected in connection with sensitization to the hapten diphenylcyclopropenone (DPC). This chain joins TRBV4-2 and TRBJ2-7; 10 bases are shared with TRBD2. This TCR derives from a man between 35 and 55 years old with alopecia areata. Some clones in this sample may be carry-over from other donors' samples. The CDR3 loop reads CASSQVSSGSQKYSYEQYF. DNA for the CDR3: TGTGCCAGCAGCCAAGTCTCTAGCGGGAGTCAGAAATACTCCTACGAGCAGTACTTC.